These 24 T cell receptor beta chains share one sample of origin, sequenced in a study of blood T cell repertoires in COVID-19. Assay: immunoSEQ multiplex PCR; the TCRdb copy retains only in-frame clones and omits some. The data contain some 450,000 clones, approximately 90% of them singletons. The sequencing sample was made of peripheral blood. The receptors originated from a woman aged 45 to 65 with COVID-19, enrolled during active disease.

As for this clone: Other DNA sequences in this sample translate to the same CDR3. J is TRBJ1-2 and V is TRBV4-1, with 7 bases matching TRBD1. The V and J ends lost 5 bases and 2 bases, in that order; junction bases with no gene match: 5. Germline CDR1 and CDR2: MGHRA and YSYEKL. The CDR3 loop spans 14 amino acids. The CDR3 is CASSYRGRNYGYTF. In nucleotides, the CDR3 is TGCGCCAGCAGCTACAGGGGAAGAAACTATGGCTACACCTTC.

The chain couples TRBV5-1 to TRBJ2-5; possible D gene TRBD1, 5 bases. The CDR3 loop spans 15 amino acids. V was pared by 0 bases and J by 5 bases, with 14 bases between. The germline V gene encodes CDR1 SGHRS and CDR2 YFSETQ. CDR3 nucleotide sequence: TGCGCCAGCAGCTTGGGGGGCGCGGAGAAGGAGACCCAGTACTTC. Amino acid sequence: CASSLGGAEKETQYF.

This clone has a single count. The chain recombines TRBV6-2 or TRBV6-3 with TRBJ2-7, with 7 bases aligning to TRBD1. Trimming at V came to 0 bases and at J to 6 bases, leaving 5 bases not matched to a gene. Germline V gives CDR1 MNHEY, CDR2 SVGEGT. The CDR3 extends over 14 amino acids. The DNA of the CDR3 is TGTGCCAGCAGTTACTCGAACAGGGGTGGCGAGCAGTACTTC. Translation gives CASSYSNRGGEQYF.

The chain joins TRBV9 to TRBJ1-2; D is possibly TRBD1 (6 bases). The germline V gene has CDR1 SGDLS and CDR2 YYNGEE. With 0 bases removed from V and 1 base from J, the gap between germline ends came to 13 bases. There are 16 residues in the CDR3. For the CDR3, the DNA is TGTGCCAGCAGCGTAGCCACAGGGTCCTTTAACTATGGCTACACCTTC. It yields the protein CASSVATGSFNYGYTF. The full variable domain, rest sourced from reference TRBV9 and TRBJ1-2, is DSGVTQTPKHLITATGQRVTLRCSPRSGDLSVYWYQQSLDQGLQFLIQYYNGEERAKGNILERFSAQQFPDLHSELNLSSLELGDSALYFCASSVATGSFNYGYTFGSGTRLTVV.

The genes are TRBV24-1 and TRBJ2-1, with TRBD1 matching over 9 bases. Looked up from germline, CDR1 is KGHDR and CDR2 is SFDVKD. V dropped 7 bases and J dropped 4; count of bases not matched to a gene: 7. The CDR3 loop spans 15 amino acids. The DNA for the CDR3 is TGTGCCACCAGCGGGGACAGGGTGGGTTACAATGAGCAGTTCTTC. This gives the protein CATSGDRVGYNEQFF.

This chain joins TRBV5-1 and TRBJ1-6; 9 bases align to TRBD1. CDR3 length: 18 amino acids. Germline CDR1 SGHRS, CDR2 YFSETQ. Trimming took 4 bases from V and 0 from J; bases not matched to a gene: 8. CDR3 sequence: CASSPGQGPSSYNSPLHF. For the CDR3, the DNA is TGCGCCAGCAGCCCCGGACAGGGGCCAAGCTCCTATAATTCACCCCTCCACTTT. The whole variable domain, remainder taken from reference TRBV5-1 and TRBJ1-6, is KAGVTQTPRYLIKTRGQQVTLSCSPISGHRSVSWYQQTPGQGLQFLFEYFSETQRNKGNFPGRFSGRQFSNSRSEMNVSTLELGDSALYLCASSPGQGPSSYNSPLHFGNGTRLTVT.

The V and J genes are TRBV11-3 and TRBJ2-3; a possible D gene is TRBD1 (6 bases). The CDR3 sequence is 13 residues long. Trimming cost V 2 bases and J 6 bases, with 9 bases left between them. Germline values: CDR1 SGHNT, CDR2 YENEEA. Here the CDR3 DNA reads TGTGCCAGCAGCTTAAGGGGGAGCGATACGCAGTATTTT. Its protein product is CASSLRGSDTQYF. The whole variable domain, remainder taken from reference TRBV11-3 and TRBJ2-3, is EAGVVQSPRYKIIEKKQPVAFWCNPISGHNTLYWYLQNLGQGPELLIRYENEEAVDDSQLPKDRFSAERLKGVDSTLKIQPAELGDSAVYLCASSLRGSDTQYFGPGTRLTVL.

This clone was counted only a few times. The chain joins TRBV27 to TRBJ2-3; D gene unclear. This CDR3 comprises 15 residues. Trimming removed 5 bases from V and 3 bases from J, with 15 bases in between. In germline, CDR1 is MNHEY, CDR2 SMNVEV (reference sequence). The CDR3 region has the DNA TGTGCCAGCAGTCCCAGCAGGTCCGGTACAGATACGCAGTATTTT. This translates into CASSPSRSGTDTQYF.

This clone was seen just once. V usage is TRBV30 and J usage is TRBJ1-1, with D perhaps TRBD1 (5 bases). Per the germline V gene, CDR1 is GTSNPN and CDR2 is SVGIG (reference sequence). The CDR3 length is 13 residues. With 4 bases removed from V and 3 bases from J, the gap between germline ends came to 12 bases. The CDR3 DNA reads as TGTGCCTGGATTAAGGACATCTACACTGAAGCTTTCTTT. This gives the protein CAWIKDIYTEAFF.

The chain employs TRBV21-1 and TRBJ1-1; the table's D call, TRBD1, was not checked against the DNA. TRBV21-1 is reported as a pseudogene. The CDR3 is 14 amino acids. The CDR3 sequence is CASSRQGRNTEAFF. The CDR3 DNA reads as TGTGCCAGTAGTAGACAGGGCCGTAACACTGAAGCTTTCTTT.

The chain is built from TRBV28 and TRBJ1-2; possibly TRBD1 for D (5 bases). CDR3 length: 15 residues. Between the trimmed V and J ends, which lost 5 bases and 3 bases, there was a span of 16 bases. The germline CDR1 and CDR2 sequences are MDHEN and SYDVKM. The CDR3 sequence is CASSPVNGGDYGYTF. The CDR3 region has the DNA TGTGCCAGCAGTCCGGTTAATGGGGGGGACTATGGCTACACCTTC.

The sample holds one count of this clone. This chain links TRBV7-3 with TRBJ1-1, with unresolved D. V was trimmed by 5 bases and J by 5 bases, leaving 24 bases between them. Germline assignment: CDR1 SGHTA and CDR2 FQGTGA. This CDR3 is 17 amino acids long. The CDR3 reads CASSPGNPGSGGTEAFF. The CDR3 nucleotides are TGTGCCAGCAGCCCCGGGAACCCCGGGTCCGGAGGAACTGAAGCTTTCTTT.

This clone was counted between two and nine times. The chain is built from TRBV13 and TRBJ1-4; 8 nucleotides line up with TRBD1. V lost 3 bases to trimming and J lost 4 bases; unmatched junction nucleotides: 10. The CDR3 has 17 amino acids. Germline loops: CDR1 PRHDT, CDR2 FYEKMQ (reference sequence). The CDR3 sequence is CASSFRTGPAGNEKLFF. The CDR3 bases are TGTGCCAGCAGCTTCCGGACAGGGCCCGCGGGTAATGAAAAACTGTTTTTT.

The J gene is TRBJ1-2, the V gene TRBV6-4; 8 bases agree with TRBD1. This CDR3 region has 16 residues. With V trimmed by 0 bases and J by 4 bases, 7 bases remained unmatched. The V gene's germline CDR1 is MRHNA and CDR2 SNTAGT. CDR3 DNA: TGTGCCAGCAGTGACTCGTGGGGACAGGAGCCCTATGGCTACACCTTC. Its protein is CASSDSWGQEPYGYTF.

The V call is TRBV2, the J call TRBJ2-2; tentatively, D is TRBD2 (6 bases). The CDR3 covers 17 residues. Trimming shortened V by 2 bases and J by 0 bases, and 13 bases separated the two germline ends. Per the germline V gene, CDR1 is SNHLY and CDR2 is FYNNEI. CDR3 region: CASSEPRRTTNTGELFF. As DNA, the CDR3 is TGTGCCAGCAGTGAACCACGTAGGACTACGAACACCGGGGAGCTGTTTTTT.

This rearrangement joins TRBV28 to TRBJ1-2, with 9 bases identical to TRBD1. The CDR3 has 18 residues. Trimming removed 0 bases from V and 3 bases from J; junction bases left unmatched: 11. Germline CDR1 reads MDHEN; CDR2 reads SYDVKM. The CDR3 spells CASSLWGAGQGNDYGYTF. Here the CDR3 DNA reads TGTGCCAGCAGTTTATGGGGAGCGGGACAGGGTAATGACTATGGCTACACCTTC.

The chain has TRBV10-2 and TRBJ2-1; D call uncertain. The CDR3 runs to 15 residues. Germline V CDR1 and CDR2: WSHSY, SAAADI. Trimming took 4 bases from V and 8 from J, leaving 18 bases between them. The CDR3 nucleotides read TGCGCCAGCAGTGGCGAGGAGTATGTGTTCGATGAGCAGTTCTTC. This sequence encodes CASSGEEYVFDEQFF.

The chain couples TRBV30 to TRBJ1-4; possibly TRBD1 for D (6 bases). Germline assignment: CDR1 GTSNPN and CDR2 SVGIG (reference sequence). V was cut by 3 bases and J by 8 bases, with 13 bases left in between. CDR3 length: 13 residues. The CDR3 sequence is CAWRGQPTEKLFF. The CDR3 region has the DNA TGTGCCTGGAGGGGACAACCGACAGAAAAACTGTTTTTT. The variable domain in full, completed from reference TRBV30 and TRBJ1-4, reads SQTIHQWPATLVQPVGSPLSLECTVEGTSNPNLYWYRQAAGRGLQLLFYSVGIGQISSEVPQNLSASRPQDRQFILSSKKLLLSDSGFYLCAWRGQPTEKLFFGSGTQLSVL.

The V gene is TRBV27, the J gene TRBJ2-7; TRBD1 aligns across 7 bases. From germline, CDR1 is MNHEY and CDR2 SMNVEV (reference sequence). The trim removed 10 bases at V and 2 bases at J, leaving 8 bases unmatched. The CDR3 loop spans 13 amino acids. CDR3 sequence (DNA): TGTGCCACAAGGGGGCCCCCTACCTACGAGCAGTACTTC. Protein sequence: CATRGPPTYEQYF.

This chain connects TRBV27 to TRBJ2-1, with D possibly being TRBD2 (5 bases). The ends were cut back, 11 bases at V and 0 bases at J, with 14 bases in the middle. Germline CDR1 MNHEY, CDR2 SMNVEV (reference sequence). The CDR3 spans 14 residues. The CDR3 loop is CASSSGSSYNEQFF. DNA for the CDR3: TGTGCCTCATCGTCGGGGAGCTCCTACAATGAGCAGTTCTTC.

V usage is TRBV5-1 and J usage is TRBJ1-1; 7 positions match TRBD1. This CDR3 is 15 amino acids long. J was trimmed by 2 bases and V by 1 base; bases with no gene match: 5. The V gene's germline CDR1 is SGHRS and CDR2 YFSETQ. The CDR3 loop reads CASSLSGTANTEAFF. The CDR3 nucleotides read TGCGCCAGCAGCTTGTCCGGGACAGCTAACACTGAAGCTTTCTTT.

J is TRBJ2-1 and V is TRBV9, with D tentatively TRBD1 (6 bases). This CDR3 is 13 amino acids long. V lost 2 bases to trimming and J lost 7 bases, with 10 bases between them. Germline V lookup: CDR1 SGDLS, CDR2 YYNGEE. The CDR3 is CASSVSTGNEQFF. CDR3 nucleotide sequence: TGTGCCAGCAGCGTGTCAACAGGGAATGAGCAGTTCTTC.

The CDR3 DNA follows: TGTGCCAGCAGTGTGGGCGAATCGGACAGGGCGAACACTGAAGCTTTCTTT. As protein: CASSVGESDRANTEAFF. This sequence joins TRBV2 and TRBJ1-1; 8 nucleotides align to TRBD1. CDR3 size: 17 residues. V was clipped by 4 bases and J by 1 base; unmatched bases: 11. Germline values: CDR1 SNHLY, CDR2 FYNNEI.

This chain joins TRBV2 and TRBJ1-2, with a tentative D call TRBD1 (5 bases). Trimming shortened V by 4 bases and J by 4 bases, and 10 bases separated the two germline ends. The CDR3 has 13 residues. Looked up from germline, CDR1 is SNHLY and CDR2 is FYNNEI. CDR3 nucleotide sequence: TGTGCCAGCAGTGGAAGGGGCGGCTATGGCTACACCTTC. It translates to CASSGRGGYGYTF.